The following is a T cell receptor (beta chain) sequence with its context. Germline V CDR1 and CDR2: MNHEY, SMNVEV (reference sequence). The CDR3 has 14 amino acids. The V and J ends lost 5 bases and 1 base respectively, with 11 bases between them. This specimen comes from a study of blood T cell repertoires in COVID-19. Across the whole study: PBMCs, B-cell-depleted T cells, or T cells provided the cDNA or gDNA that made up the material.

Authors' processing steps: For nucleated cells, counts were estimated from reference gene primer amplification. Measured with immunoSEQ multiplex PCR; TCRdb has only the in-frame clones, and not every one. D and trimming come from the DNA, and the V and J calls and clone size come from that table. Among fewer than 300,000 clones listed, approximately 86% were seen once. Sequenced sample: peripheral blood. The gene calls are TRBV27 and TRBJ1-1; D is possibly TRBD1 (5 bases). The TCR comes from a man in his forties or fifties who had recovered from COVID-19. The CDR3 loop is CASSPRGTNTEAFF. The CDR3 nucleotides read TGTGCCAGCAGTCCAAGGGGAACGAACACTGAAGCTTTCTTT.